The clone carrying this T cell receptor beta chain was detected many times. This entry is derived from a study of early T cells in non-severe SARS-CoV-2 infection. With 5 bases removed from V and 1 base from J, the gap between germline ends came to 15 bases. This CDR3 spans 16 amino acids. CDR1 is MNHNY, CDR2 SVGAGI, per germline (reference sequence). Tagging with unique molecular identifiers was applied to individual cDNA molecules. TCRdb re-analysed the 5' RACE reads in MiXCR, keeping a single row per CDR3 protein. Of roughly 86,000 distinct CDR3 sequences listed, roughly 6% are singletons. The clonotype comes from an adult who was a healthcare worker with PCR-confirmed SARS-CoV-2 infection or an uninfected control (not recorded which). Sequenced: whole blood. The chain carries TRBV6-6 and TRBJ1-5, with a tentative D call TRBD1 (5 bases). CDR3 in DNA: TGTGCCAGCAGTGAGGCCGGGGGTGTGAGCAATCAGCCCCAGCATTTT. Translation: CASSEAGGVSNQPQHF.